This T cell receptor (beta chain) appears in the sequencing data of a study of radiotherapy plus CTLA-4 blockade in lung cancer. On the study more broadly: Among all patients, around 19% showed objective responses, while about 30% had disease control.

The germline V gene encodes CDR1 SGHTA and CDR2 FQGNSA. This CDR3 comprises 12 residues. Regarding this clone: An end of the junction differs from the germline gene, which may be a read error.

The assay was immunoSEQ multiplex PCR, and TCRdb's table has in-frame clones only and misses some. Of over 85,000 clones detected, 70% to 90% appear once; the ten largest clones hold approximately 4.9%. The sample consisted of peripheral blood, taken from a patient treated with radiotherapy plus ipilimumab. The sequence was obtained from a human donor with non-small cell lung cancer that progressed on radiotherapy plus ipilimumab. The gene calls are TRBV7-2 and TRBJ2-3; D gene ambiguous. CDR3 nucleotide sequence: TGTGCCAGCAGCTTAAACACAAATACGCAGTATTTT. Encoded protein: CASSLNTNTQYF.